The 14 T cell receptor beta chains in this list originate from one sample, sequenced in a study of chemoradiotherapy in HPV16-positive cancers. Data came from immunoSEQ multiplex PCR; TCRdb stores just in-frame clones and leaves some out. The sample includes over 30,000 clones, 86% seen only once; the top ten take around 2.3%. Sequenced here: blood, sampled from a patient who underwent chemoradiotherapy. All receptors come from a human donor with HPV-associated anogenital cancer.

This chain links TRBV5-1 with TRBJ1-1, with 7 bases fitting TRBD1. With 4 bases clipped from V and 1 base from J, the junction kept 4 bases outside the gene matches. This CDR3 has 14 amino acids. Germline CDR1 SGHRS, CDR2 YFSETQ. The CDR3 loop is CASSPWTGNTEAFF. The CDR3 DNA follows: TGCGCCAGCAGCCCCTGGACAGGGAACACTGAAGCTTTCTTT.

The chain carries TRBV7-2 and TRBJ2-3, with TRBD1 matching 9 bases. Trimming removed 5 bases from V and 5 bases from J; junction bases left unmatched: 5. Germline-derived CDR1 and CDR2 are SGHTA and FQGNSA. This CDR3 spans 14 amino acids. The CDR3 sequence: CASSRRTGEDTQYF. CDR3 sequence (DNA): TGTGCCAGCAGCCGACGGACAGGGGAAGATACGCAGTATTTT.

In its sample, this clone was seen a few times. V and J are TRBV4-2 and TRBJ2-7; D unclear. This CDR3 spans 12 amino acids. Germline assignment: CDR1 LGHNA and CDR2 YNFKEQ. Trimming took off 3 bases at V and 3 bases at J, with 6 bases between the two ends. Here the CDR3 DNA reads TGTGCCAGCAGCCAGCTCGGCTACGAGCAGTACTTC. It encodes CASSQLGYEQYF.

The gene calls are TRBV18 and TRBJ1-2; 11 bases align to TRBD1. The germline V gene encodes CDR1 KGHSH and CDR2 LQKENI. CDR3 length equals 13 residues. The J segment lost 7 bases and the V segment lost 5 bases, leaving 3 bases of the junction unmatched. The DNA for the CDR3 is TGTGCCAGCTCAGCAGGGACAGGGGGTGGCTACACCTTC. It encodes CASSAGTGGGYTF.

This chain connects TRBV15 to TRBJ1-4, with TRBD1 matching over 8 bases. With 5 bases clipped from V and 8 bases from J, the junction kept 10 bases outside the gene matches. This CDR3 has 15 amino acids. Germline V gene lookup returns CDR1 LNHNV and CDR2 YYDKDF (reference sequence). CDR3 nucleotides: TGTGCCACCAGCCGGCCAGGGGGCAATGGGGAAAAACTGTTTTTT. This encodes CATSRPGGNGEKLFF.

Here the CDR3 reads CASSPGDKAPYEQYF. CDR3 in DNA: TGTGCCAGCAGTCCGGGGGACAAGGCCCCCTACGAGCAGTACTTC. The chain has TRBV27 and TRBJ2-7; either TRBD1 or TRBD2 may fit D (6 bases each). V lost 5 bases to trimming and J lost 2 bases, with 16 bases between them. The CDR3 sequence is 15 residues long. Germline V gene sequence: CDR1 MNHEY, CDR2 SMNVEV (reference sequence).

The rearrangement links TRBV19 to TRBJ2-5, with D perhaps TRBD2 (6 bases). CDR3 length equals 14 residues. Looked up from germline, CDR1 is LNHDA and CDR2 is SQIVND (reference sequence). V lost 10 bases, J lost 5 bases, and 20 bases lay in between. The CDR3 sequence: CATGGPNKLETQYF. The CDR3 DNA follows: TGTGCCACCGGGGGACCGAACAAGTTGGAGACCCAGTACTTC.

The CDR3 loop reads CASSWGSNQPQHF. The CDR3 bases are TGTGCCAGCAGCTGGGGTAGCAATCAGCCCCAGCATTTT. The chain combines TRBV7-9 with TRBJ1-5; no clear D. Trimming took 4 bases from V and 0 from J, leaving 4 bases between them. The CDR3 extends over 13 amino acids. CDR1 and CDR2 from the germline V gene are SEHNR and FQNEAQ (reference sequence).

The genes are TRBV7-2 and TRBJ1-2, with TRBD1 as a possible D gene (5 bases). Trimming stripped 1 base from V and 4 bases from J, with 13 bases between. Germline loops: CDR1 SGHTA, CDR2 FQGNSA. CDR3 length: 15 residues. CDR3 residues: CASSLVLRGTYGYTF. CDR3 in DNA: TGTGCCAGCAGCTTAGTACTTCGGGGGACCTATGGCTACACCTTC.

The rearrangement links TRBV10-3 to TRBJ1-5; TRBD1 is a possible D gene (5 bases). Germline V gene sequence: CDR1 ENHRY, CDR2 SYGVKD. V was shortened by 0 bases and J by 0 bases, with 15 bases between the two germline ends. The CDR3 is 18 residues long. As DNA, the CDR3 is TGTGCCATCAGTGAGTCGTTAGTTGGGGGAAATAGCAATCAGCCCCAGCATTTT. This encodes CAISESLVGGNSNQPQHF.

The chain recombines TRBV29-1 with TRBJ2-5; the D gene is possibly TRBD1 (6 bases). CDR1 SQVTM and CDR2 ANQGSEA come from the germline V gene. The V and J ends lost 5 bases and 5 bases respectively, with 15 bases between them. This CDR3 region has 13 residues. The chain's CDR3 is CSVLDSSGETQYF. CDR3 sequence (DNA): TGCAGCGTTTTGGACAGCTCAGGGGAGACCCAGTACTTC.

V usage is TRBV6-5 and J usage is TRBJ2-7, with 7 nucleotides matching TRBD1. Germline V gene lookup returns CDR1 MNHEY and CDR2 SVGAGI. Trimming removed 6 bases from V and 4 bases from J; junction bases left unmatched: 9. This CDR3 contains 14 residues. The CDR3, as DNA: TGTGCCAGCAGCAGGGGGTTCCCAGGGTACGAGCAGTACTTC. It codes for CASSRGFPGYEQYF.

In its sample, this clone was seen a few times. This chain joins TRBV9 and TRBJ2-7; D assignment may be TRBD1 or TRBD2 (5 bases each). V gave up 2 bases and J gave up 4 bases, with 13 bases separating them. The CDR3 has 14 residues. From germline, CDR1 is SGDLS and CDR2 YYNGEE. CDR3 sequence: CASSVGLGEYEQYF. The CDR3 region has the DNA TGTGCCAGCAGCGTTGGACTGGGGGAGTACGAGCAGTACTTC.

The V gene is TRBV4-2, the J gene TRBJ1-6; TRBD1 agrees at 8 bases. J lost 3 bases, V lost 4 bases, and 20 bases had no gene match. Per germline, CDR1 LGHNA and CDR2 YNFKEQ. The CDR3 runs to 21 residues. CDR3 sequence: CASSPTRAGGFTSLYNSPLHF. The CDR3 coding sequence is TGTGCCAGCAGCCCCACCCGGGCAGGGGGCTTCACTTCACTCTATAATTCACCCCTCCACTTT.